These T cell receptor beta chains were read from a single sample in a study of long-term antiretroviral therapy in people with HIV. Sequenced by immunoSEQ multiplex PCR; TCRdb stores in-frame clones only, minus some. Here the sample spans 25,000 or so clones, more than 85% being singletons. The sequenced sample was unsorted PBMCs, obtained 6.2 years after starting antiretroviral therapy. These receptor sequences come from a man aged 40-50 years with HIV. Each CDR3 is given with its conserved first and last residue.

j_gene: TRBJ2-7
v_gene: TRBV16
CDR3aa: CASSQSGTSYEQYF

j_gene: TRBJ1-2
v_gene: TRBV6-4
CDR3aa: CASSEGVDYGYTF

j_gene: TRBJ2-2
v_gene: TRBV10-3
CDR3aa: CAISPGQGGTGELFF

j_gene: TRBJ1-1
v_gene: TRBV19
CDR3aa: CASSSQTGIAGNTEAFF

j_gene: TRBJ1-2
v_gene: TRBV7-2
CDR3aa: CASSERQGAGYGYTF

j_gene: TRBJ2-5
v_gene: TRBV25-1
CDR3aa: CASSEGGTGRTQETQYF

j_gene: TRBJ1-1
v_gene: TRBV6-1
CDR3aa: CASSGSGNTEAFF

j_gene: TRBJ2-1
v_gene: TRBV14
CDR3aa: CASSQVSGLADNEQFF

j_gene: TRBJ2-1
v_gene: TRBV6-4
CDR3aa: CASSAMAGGGAHEQFF

j_gene: TRBJ2-5
v_gene: TRBV4-2
CDR3aa: CASSQEGITGGLQETQYF

j_gene: TRBJ2-3
v_gene: TRBV27
CDR3aa: CASSRSGTSTDTQYF

j_gene: TRBJ2-7
v_gene: TRBV19
CDR3aa: CASSPWGQGVFYEQYF

j_gene: TRBJ1-5
v_gene: TRBV2
CDR3aa: CASSWVDPTGGAEPQHF

j_gene: TRBJ2-7
v_gene: TRBV10-1
CDR3aa: CASSESGRDAQYF

j_gene: TRBJ2-1
v_gene: TRBV5-6
CDR3aa: CASSLLGEQFF

j_gene: TRBJ2-2
v_gene: TRBV7-6
CDR3aa: CASSQKRTETNTGELFF

j_gene: TRBJ1-2
v_gene: TRBV4-1
CDR3aa: CASSQVGELYGYTF